This T cell receptor beta chain was sequenced for a study of blood T cell repertoires in COVID-19. The J segment lost 2 bases and the V segment lost 8 bases, leaving 4 bases of the junction unmatched. The CDR3 is 13 residues long. Libraries were prepared by immunoSEQ multiplex PCR; TCRdb keeps only in-frame clonotypes and omits some of them. There are 72,000 or so clones in the sample; around nine tenths occur only once, and under 15% lies in the top ten. The J gene is TRBJ2-7, the V gene TRBV12-3 or TRBV12-4; TRBD1 aligns across 9 bases. The receptor was isolated from an older woman with acute or convalescent COVID-19. Sequencing was carried out using peripheral blood. The CDR3 coding sequence is TGTGCCAGCCGGACAGGGGTGGCCTACGAGCAGTACTTC. This gives the protein CASRTGVAYEQYF.